The rows below give T cell receptor beta chains drawn from one sample of a study of STAT5B mutations in CD4+ large granular lymphocyte leukemia. Measured with immunoSEQ multiplex PCR; TCRdb has only the in-frame clones, and not every one. The sample shows around 50,000 clones, roughly 84% of them seen only once. Sequencing used CD4+ T cells from blood buffy coats. These TCRs come from a human donor in good health. The CDR3 runs from the conserved cysteine through the conserved F or W. A D gene is named only where the DNA matches it firmly. Rows give clone size only sometimes, using once, few, many, or a class for an expanded clone.

abundance	d_gene	v_gene	j_gene	CDR3aa	CDR3nt
.	TRBD2	TRBV4-2	TRBJ2-5	CASSQDPGLAGETQYF	TGTGCCAGCAGCCAAGACCCGGGACTAGCAGGAGAGACCCAGTACTTC
.	TRBD1	TRBV4-1	TRBJ1-2	CASSRRLDRGQGYTF	TGCGCCAGCAGCCGCAGGTTAGACAGGGGGCAGGGCTACACCTTC
few	.	TRBV28	TRBJ2-6	CASSTWRGQSSGANVLTF	TGTGCCAGCAGTACGTGGAGGGGGCAAAGCTCTGGGGCCAACGTCCTGACTTTC
.	TRBD1	TRBV7-8	TRBJ2-5	CASRAGTGRETQYF	TGTGCCAGCAGGGCCGGGACAGGCCGGGAGACCCAGTACTTC
.	.	TRBV5-1	TRBJ1-6	CASRESPSSYNSPLHF	TGCGCCAGCAGAGAATCCCCGAGCTCCTATAATTCACCCCTCCACTTT
.	.	TRBV28	TRBJ1-2	CASSTSRVTF	TGTGCCAGCAGTACCTCCAGAGTCACCTTC
.	TRBD2	TRBV6-1	TRBJ2-1	CASRPSGTYNEQFF	TGTGCCAGCCGACCTAGCGGGACGTACAATGAGCAGTTCTTC
.	TRBD2	TRBV7-9	TRBJ2-7	CASSPWRGGTYEQYF	TGTGCCAGCAGCCCCTGGCGGGGGGGAACCTACGAGCAGTACTTC
.	.	TRBV7-2	TRBJ2-7	CASSSTRHGRIYEQYF	TGTGCCAGCAGCTCCACTCGACACGGGAGAATCTACGAGCAGTACTTC
.	TRBD2	TRBV10-3	TRBJ2-7	CAISESTRASGNTYEQYF	TGTGCCATCAGTGAGTCGACTCGGGCTAGCGGGAATACCTACGAGCAGTACTTC
once	TRBD1	TRBV2	TRBJ2-3	CASRKQGLSTDTQYF	TGTGCCAGCAGAAAACAGGGGCTCAGCACAGATACGCAGTATTTT
.	.	TRBV20-1	TRBJ1-1	CSARATEAFF	TGCAGTGCTAGGGCCACTGAAGCTTTCTTT
.	.	TRBV10-2	TRBJ1-4	CASTLTNEKLFF	TGCGCCAGCACTTTAACTAATGAAAAACTGTTTTTT
.	TRBD1	TRBV7-9	TRBJ1-2	CASSLQGAQGYGYTF	TGTGCCAGCAGCTTACAGGGGGCGCAAGGCTATGGCTACACCTTC
.	.	TRBV7-6	TRBJ1-3	CASSLDQGSDTIYF	TGTGCCAGCAGCTTAGACCAGGGTTCGGACACCATATATTTT
.	.	TRBV10-1	TRBJ2-5	CASSDSAGWETQYF	TGCGCCAGCAGTGACTCGGCTGGATGGGAGACCCAGTACTTC
.	TRBD1	TRBV6-5	TRBJ2-7	CASRSDRGHSYEQYF	TGTGCCAGCAGATCCGACAGGGGGCACTCCTACGAGCAGTACTTC
.	.	TRBV30	TRBJ1-5	CAWSVPNQPQHF	TGTGCCTGGAGTGTACCCAATCAGCCCCAGCATTTT
.	.	TRBV30	TRBJ1-1	CASQGLGNRNTEAFF	TGTGCCTCACAGGGTTTAGGGAACAGGAACACTGAAGCTTTCTTT